This entry features one TCR beta chain sequence. Other DNA sequences from this sample encode an identical CDR3 as well. The data derive from a study of shared clonotypes between healthy human individuals. Terminally differentiated effector memory CD45RA+ cells were left out of the naive CD8 fraction, which was CD45RO-negative and positively selected for CCR7. Some clones are missing from TCRdb's copy, which holds only in-frame ones; the method was immunoSEQ multiplex PCR. The sample lists over 2,000,000 clones; about 93% were seen once. Sequences were obtained from naive CD8+ T cells from PBMCs. The receptor comes from a man between 18 and 35 years old in good health. Some clones in this sample may be carry-over from other donors' samples.

CDR3 nucleotides: TGTGCCAGCAGCTTGGACAGAGGGGGCGAGCAGTACTTC. Translating it yields CASSLDRGGEQYF. The chain employs TRBV5-6 and TRBJ2-7; tentatively, D is TRBD1 (6 bases). Germline lookup yields CDR1 SGHDT and CDR2 YYEEEE. CDR3 length equals 13 residues. Trimming took 0 bases from V and 6 from J, leaving 10 bases between them.